This entry is about one TCR beta chain. Its cognate antigen is unknown. Per sample, the assay covered roughly 10^5 TCR templates. Assay used: immunoSEQ multiplex PCR; TCRdb lists only in-frame clones, some missing. The sample consists of about 100,000 clones, about 94% of them appearing once. This sample was included in a study of siplizumab effects on memory and regulatory T cells. The CDR3 is made up of 14 amino acids. Trimming pared 4 bases from V and 5 bases from J, leaving 15 bases between. Germline V gene lookup returns CDR1 SGHRS and CDR2 YFSETQ. Study-level results: The alloresponse seemed to draw substantially on naive T cells, which appeared more diverse than memory cells. Siplizumab significantly decreased alloreactive sequences from unstimulated CD4+ memory cells.

The rearrangement uses TRBV5-1 and TRBJ2-5; TRBD1 or TRBD2 may be the D gene (5 bases each). The TCR was taken from a human donor in good health. Sequenced sample: non-Treg CD4+ T cells sorted from blood. This CDR3 is CASSTGREKETQYF. CDR3 DNA: TGCGCCAGCAGCACGGGACGGGAAAAGGAGACCCAGTACTTC.